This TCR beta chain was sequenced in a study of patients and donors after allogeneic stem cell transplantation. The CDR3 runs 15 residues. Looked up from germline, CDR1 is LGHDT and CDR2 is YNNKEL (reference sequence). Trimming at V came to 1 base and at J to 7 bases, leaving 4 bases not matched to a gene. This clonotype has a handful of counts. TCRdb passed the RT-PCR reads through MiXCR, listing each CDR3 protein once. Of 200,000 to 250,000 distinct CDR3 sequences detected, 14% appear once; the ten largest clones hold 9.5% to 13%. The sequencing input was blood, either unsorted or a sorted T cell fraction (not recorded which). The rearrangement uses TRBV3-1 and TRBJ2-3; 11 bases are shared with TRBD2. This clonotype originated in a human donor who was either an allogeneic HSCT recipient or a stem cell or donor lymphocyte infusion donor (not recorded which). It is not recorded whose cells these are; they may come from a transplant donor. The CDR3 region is CASSQASGGFNTQYF. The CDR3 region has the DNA TGTGCCAGCAGCCAAGCTAGCGGGGGGTTCAATACGCAGTATTTT.